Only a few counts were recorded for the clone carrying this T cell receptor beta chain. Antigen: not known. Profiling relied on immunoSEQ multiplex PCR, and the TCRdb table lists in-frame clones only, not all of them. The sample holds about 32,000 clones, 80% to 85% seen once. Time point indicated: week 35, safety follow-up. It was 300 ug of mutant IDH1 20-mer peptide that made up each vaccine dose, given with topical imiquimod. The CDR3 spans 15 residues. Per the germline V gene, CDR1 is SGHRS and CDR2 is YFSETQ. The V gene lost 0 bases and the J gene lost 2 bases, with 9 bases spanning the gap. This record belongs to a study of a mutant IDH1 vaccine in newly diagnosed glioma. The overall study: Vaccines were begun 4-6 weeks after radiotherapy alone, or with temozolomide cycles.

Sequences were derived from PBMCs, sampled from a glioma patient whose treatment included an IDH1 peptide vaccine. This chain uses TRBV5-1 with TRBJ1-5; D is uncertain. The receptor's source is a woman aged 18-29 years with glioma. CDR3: CASSLEGSGNQPQHF. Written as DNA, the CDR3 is TGCGCCAGCAGCTTGGAAGGTTCTGGCAATCAGCCCCAGCATTTT.